The 13 T cell receptor beta chains given below trace back to one sample, sequenced in a study of blood T cell repertoires in COVID-19. The assay was immunoSEQ multiplex PCR, and TCRdb's table has in-frame clones only and misses some. The sample has more than 250,000 clones, 70% to 90% seen once. Sequencing was carried out using PBMCs or T cells enriched from blood (not recorded which). These receptors were obtained from a woman aged 40 to 50 who had recovered from COVID-19.

V is TRBV9 and J is TRBJ2-7, with TRBD1 identical over 11 bases. V was pared by 3 bases and J by 7 bases, with 9 bases of the junction left unmatched. The CDR3 is 15 residues long. Germline values: CDR1 SGDLS, CDR2 YYNGEE. CDR3 nucleotide sequence: TGTGCCAGCAGCGCTACCGGACAGGGGGCAGGAGAGCAGTACTTC. This codes for CASSATGQGAGEQYF. Based on the CDR3 plus reference TRBV9 and TRBJ2-7, the full variable domain is DSGVTQTPKHLITATGQRVTLRCSPRSGDLSVYWYQQSLDQGLQFLIQYYNGEERAKGNILERFSAQQFPDLHSELNLSSLELGDSALYFCASSATGQGAGEQYFGPGTRLTVT.

This chain joins TRBV18 and TRBJ2-2, with unresolved D. V dropped 2 bases and J dropped 6 bases, with 7 bases sitting between them. The germline V gene has CDR1 KGHSH and CDR2 LQKENI. This CDR3 contains 13 residues. The CDR3 nucleotides are TGTGCCAGCTCACCAAACCGCGCCGGGGAGCTGTTTTTT. Translation: CASSPNRAGELFF.

With regard to this clone: This may arise from a read error, as a much more abundant clone is one base away. This rearrangement joins TRBV12-3 or TRBV12-4 to TRBJ1-1, with D perhaps matching TRBD1 (6 bases). This CDR3 region has 13 residues. V was trimmed by 6 bases and J by 1 base, leaving 9 bases between them. CDR3 loop: CASSVQGNTEAFF. CDR3 sequence (DNA): TGTGCCAGCAGCGTACAGGGGAACACTGAAGCTTTCTTT.

The chain carries TRBV7-9 and TRBJ2-1, with 12 bases matching TRBD2. Germline V gene sequence: CDR1 SEHNR, CDR2 FQNEAQ (reference sequence). Unmatched junction bases numbered 7, after V lost 4 bases and J lost 6 bases. This CDR3 has 16 residues. The CDR3 protein is CASSYETSGRGNEQFF. Written as DNA, the CDR3 is TGTGCCAGCAGCTACGAGACTAGCGGGAGAGGCAATGAGCAGTTCTTC.

This chain uses TRBV6-5 with TRBJ1-6; 10 positions match TRBD1. CDR3 size: 13 residues. V dropped 7 bases and J dropped 9; count of bases not matched to a gene: 3. Germline CDR1 MNHEY, CDR2 SVGAGI. The CDR3 is CASMRDRGSPLHF. The CDR3 DNA sequence: TGTGCCAGCATGAGGGACAGGGGTTCACCCCTCCACTTT.

A few counts support this clone. At the DNA level, this CDR3 is encoded by other sequences in the same sample as well. The rearrangement links TRBV28 to TRBJ2-7; 7 bases fit TRBD1. This CDR3 region has 12 residues. The germline CDR1 and CDR2 sequences are MDHEN and SYDVKM. Trimming took 3 bases from V and 4 from J; bases not matched to a gene: 0. The CDR3 is CASSLTGYEQYF. Here the CDR3 DNA reads TGTGCCAGCAGTTTGACAGGGTACGAGCAGTACTTC.

This chain joins TRBV6-1 and TRBJ1-5, with TRBD1 as a possible D gene (6 bases). Germline-derived CDR1 and CDR2 are MNHNS and SASEGT. V lost 5 bases and J lost 5, with 13 bases in between. The CDR3 is made up of 14 amino acids. The CDR3 sequence: CASSYQGFDQPQHF. For the CDR3, the DNA is TGTGCCAGCAGTTATCAGGGGTTTGATCAGCCCCAGCATTTT.

J is TRBJ2-1 and V is TRBV28; 12 bases fit TRBD2. Trimming removed 2 bases from V and 7 bases from J; junction bases left unmatched: 3. Germline CDR1 is MDHEN and CDR2 is SYDVKM. The CDR3 has 15 amino acids. The CDR3 DNA follows: TGTGCCAGCAGTTTAGCTAGCGGGAGGGAGAATGAGCAGTTCTTC. Amino acid sequence: CASSLASGRENEQFF. The whole variable domain, filled in from reference TRBV28 and TRBJ2-1, reads DVKVTQSSRYLVKRTGEKVFLECVQDMDHENMFWYRQDPGLGLRLIYFSYDVKMKEKGDIPEGYSVSREKKERFSLILESASTNQTSMYLCASSLASGRENEQFFGPGTRLTVL.

The rearrangement joins TRBV19 to TRBJ2-2; TRBD1 aligns across 7 bases. V gave up 7 bases and J gave up 6 bases; unmatched junction bases: 11. The germline V gene has CDR1 LNHDA and CDR2 SQIVND (reference sequence). The CDR3 has 15 amino acids. The CDR3 here is CASTLWQGDAGELFF. CDR3 in DNA: TGTGCCAGTACCCTGTGGCAGGGGGACGCCGGGGAGCTGTTTTTT.

This clone occurred once. This chain links TRBV27 with TRBJ1-1; 10 nucleotides match TRBD1. CDR1 and CDR2 from the germline V gene are MNHEY and SMNVEV (reference sequence). The CDR3 is 17 amino acids. V trimming: 6 bases; J trimming: 1 base; junction bases outside the gene matches: 11. CDR3 bases: TGTGCCAGCAGCCCCCCCGACAGGGGGCGGAGGAACACTGAAGCTTTCTTT. Translated, it gives CASSPPDRGRRNTEAFF.

The chain carries TRBV30 and TRBJ1-5; TRBD1 matches at 10 bases. The CDR3 contains 17 residues. Germline CDR1 and CDR2: GTSNPN and SVGIG (reference sequence). After removal of 1 base from V and 2 bases from J, the junction contained 8 bases not matched to a gene. The CDR3 region is CAWSARRDRGGNQPQHF. The CDR3 nucleotides are TGTGCCTGGAGTGCACGCAGGGACAGGGGCGGCAATCAGCCCCAGCATTTT. Filled out from reference TRBV30 and TRBJ1-5, the complete variable domain reads SQTIHQWPATLVQPVGSPLSLECTVEGTSNPNLYWYRQAAGRGLQLLFYSVGIGQISSEVPQNLSASRPQDRQFILSSKKLLLSDSGFYLCAWSARRDRGGNQPQHFGDGTRLSIL.

V and J are TRBV27 and TRBJ1-1; D not certain. Germline-derived CDR1 and CDR2 are MNHEY and SMNVEV (reference sequence). This CDR3 contains 13 residues. The V gene lost 2 bases and the J gene lost 8 bases, with 12 bases spanning the gap. CDR3 nucleotide sequence: TGTGCCAGCAGTTTAGCGGTGGGAGGGGAAGCTTTCTTT. It encodes CASSLAVGGEAFF.

The chain employs TRBV3-1 (or the pseudogene TRBV3-2) and TRBJ2-7, with 9 bases identical to TRBD2. The V gene's germline CDR1 is LGHDT and CDR2 YNNKEL (reference sequence). V lost 4 bases to trimming and J lost 5 bases; unmatched junction nucleotides: 9. The CDR3 covers 15 residues. CDR3 nucleotide sequence: TGTGCCAGCAGCCCGTACAGCGGGAGGAAGGACGAGCAGTACTTC. This sequence encodes CASSPYSGRKDEQYF.